Listed below are T cell receptor beta chains from one sample, sequenced in a study of shared clonotypes between healthy human individuals. Sequencing used immunoSEQ multiplex PCR; TCRdb keeps in-frame clones, though not all of them. The sample carries some 2,100,000 clones, 85% to 95% recorded once. Sequenced material: naive CD8+ T cells from PBMCs. Receptors were obtained from a man aged 18-30 years in good health. Some clones in this sample may be carry-over from other donors' samples. Each CDR3 is given with its conserved first and last residue. D genes are given only for firm matches. Clone size is stated in some rows and not others, as once, few, many or a class when expanded.

TRBD1	TRBV7-7	NA	TRBJ2-2	CASSLDRGNTGELFF	TGTGCCAGCAGCTTAGACAGGGGAAACACCGGGGAGCTGTTTTTT
NA	TRBV29-1	few	TRBJ1-1	CSVGLNTEAFF	TGCAGCGTTGGGCTGAACACTGAAGCTTTCTTT
TRBD2	TRBV13	NA	TRBJ2-3	CASSTRLAGESDTQYF	TGTGCCAGCAGCACCCGACTAGCGGGAGAATCCGATACGCAGTATTTT
NA	TRBV5-8	once	TRBJ2-2	CASSSWDGELFF	TGTGCCAGCAGCTCGTGGGACGGGGAGCTGTTTTTT
TRBD1	TRBV30	NA	TRBJ1-5	CAWSVHRGQPQHF	TGTGCCTGGAGTGTACACAGGGGACAGCCCCAGCATTTT
TRBD1	TRBV19	NA	TRBJ1-5	CASSIRSGRGGNQPQHF	TGTGCCAGTAGTATACGAAGCGGCAGGGGGGGGAATCAGCCCCAGCATTTT
NA	TRBV10-3	NA	TRBJ1-1	CAISEVLEGRPEAFF	TGTGCCATCAGTGAAGTCCTGGAGGGGAGGCCTGAAGCTTTCTTT
TRBD2	TRBV7-9	once	TRBJ2-3	CASSSLLAETTDTQYF	TGTGCCAGCAGCTCCTTACTAGCGGAGACCACAGATACGCAGTATTTT
TRBD2	TRBV30	NA	TRBJ2-4	CAWSSLAGAKNIQYF	TGTGCCTGGAGTTCACTAGCGGGAGCCAAAAACATTCAGTACTTC
NA	TRBV10-2	NA	TRBJ2-1	CASREGYEQFF	TGCGCCAGCAGGGAGGGGTATGAGCAGTTCTTC
NA	TRBV7-2	NA	TRBJ2-3	CASSFGRGSTDTQYF	TGTGCCAGCAGCTTTGGGCGCGGAAGCACAGATACGCAGTATTTT
NA	TRBV7-9	NA	TRBJ2-3	CASSPRRLSTDTQYF	TGTGCCAGCAGTCCGAGGCGGCTGAGCACAGATACGCAGTATTTT
TRBD2	TRBV19	NA	TRBJ2-5	CASSAYGGSLQTQYF	TGTGCCAGTAGTGCATACGGCGGGAGTCTTCAGACCCAGTACTTC
NA	TRBV28	NA	TRBJ2-1	CASSLRDGGSYNEQFF	TGTGCCAGCAGTTTACGGGACGGGGGCTCCTACAATGAGCAGTTCTTC
TRBD2	TRBV9	NA	TRBJ2-3	CASSDGLAGGDTQYF	TGTGCCAGCAGCGATGGACTAGCGGGAGGAGATACGCAGTATTTT
TRBD1	TRBV2	NA	TRBJ1-5	CASSEGQGAREPQHF	TGTGCCAGCAGTGAGGGACAGGGGGCTCGGGAGCCCCAGCATTTT
NA	TRBV28	NA	TRBJ2-5	CASSLRGIQETQYF	TGTGCCAGCAGTTTACGGGGAATCCAAGAGACCCAGTACTTC
NA	TRBV28	NA	TRBJ2-7	CASTDRPGQGYEQYF	TGTGCCAGCACCGATCGCCCGGGACAAGGCTACGAGCAGTACTTC
NA	TRBV7-8	NA	TRBJ1-2	CASSFRQNYGYTF	TGTGCCAGCAGCTTCAGGCAGAACTATGGCTACACCTTC
NA	TRBV10-1	NA	TRBJ1-5	CASSESMGPSNQPQHF	TGCGCCAGCAGTGAGTCGATGGGACCCAGCAATCAGCCCCAGCATTTT
TRBD2	TRBV5-6	once	TRBJ2-5	CASSLESHPGLAGQETQYF	TGTGCCAGCAGCTTGGAGTCCCATCCGGGACTAGCGGGGCAAGAGACCCAGTACTTC
NA	TRBV30	NA	TRBJ2-2	CAWSVSNGELFF	TGTGCCTGGAGTGTTTCTAACGGGGAGCTGTTTTTT
TRBD2	TRBV9	NA	TRBJ2-1	CASSPSGSTSGRAYEQFF	TGTGCCAGCAGCCCCTCAGGTTCGACTAGCGGGAGGGCGTATGAGCAGTTCTTC
NA	TRBV7-8	NA	TRBJ1-5	CASSWAEWESNQPQHF	TGTGCCAGCAGCTGGGCTGAATGGGAATCCAATCAGCCCCAGCATTTT
NA	TRBV29-1	NA	TRBJ1-4	CSVYSASNEKLFF	TGCAGCGTGTACAGTGCTTCTAATGAAAAACTGTTTTTT
TRBD1	TRBV7-9	NA	TRBJ2-3	CASSSRDRVGDTQYF	TGTGCCAGCAGCTCCCGGGACAGGGTGGGGGATACGCAGTATTTT
NA	TRBV9	NA	TRBJ2-7	CASSAGTEFYEQYF	TGTGCCAGCAGCGCAGGGACGGAATTCTACGAGCAGTACTTC
TRBD1	TRBV27	NA	TRBJ1-5	CASSLQGAGRPQHF	TGTGCCAGCAGTTTACAGGGGGCCGGCAGGCCCCAGCATTTT
NA	TRBV29-1	NA	TRBJ1-2	CSVGPDRDNLYGYTF	TGCAGCGTTGGACCTGACCGGGACAACCTTTATGGCTACACCTTC
TRBD2	TRBV28	NA	TRBJ2-7	CASRGLTYEQYF	TGTGCCAGCAGGGGACTAACCTACGAGCAGTACTTC
TRBD1	TRBV7-9	NA	TRBJ2-3	CASRTGFADTQYF	TGTGCCAGCAGGACAGGGTTCGCAGATACGCAGTATTTT
NA	TRBV4-3	NA	TRBJ2-1	CASSQAGGREQFF	TGCGCCAGCAGCCAAGCTGGGGGCAGGGAGCAGTTCTTC
NA	TRBV9	NA	TRBJ2-3	CASSVDSGLNTDTQYF	TGTGCCAGCAGCGTAGATTCGGGCCTTAACACAGATACGCAGTATTTT